These 30 T cell receptor beta chains share one sample of origin, sequenced in a study of cytomegalovirus exposure and HLA in healthy donors. The PCR ran on 60 Vbeta and 13 Jbeta primers. TCRdb's table, derived via immunoSEQ multiplex PCR, lists solely in-frame clones and lacks some. This sample yields some 170,000 clones, of which around four fifths are seen a single time; around 4.1% belongs to the top ten. Sample: PBMCs. The receptors derive from a man aged 45-65 years in good health and CMV-seropositive.

The genes are TRBV2 and TRBJ1-4, with no clear D. Trimming pared 4 bases from V and 0 bases from J, leaving 9 bases between. This CDR3 comprises 15 residues. Germline assignment: CDR1 SNHLY and CDR2 FYNNEI. Written as DNA, the CDR3 is TGTGCCAGCAGTGCAAGACTGGCAACTAATGAAAAACTGTTTTTT. It is translated as CASSARLATNEKLFF.

The CDR3 region has the DNA TGCGCCAGCAGCCAAGAGTATCGGGGTTTCACTGAAGCTTTCTTT. Translated, it gives CASSQEYRGFTEAFF. The chain is built from TRBV4-3 and TRBJ1-1, with D hard to call. The germline V and J ends were trimmed by 0 bases and 4 bases, with 12 bases remaining between them. Germline lookup yields CDR1 LGHNA and CDR2 YSLEER. The CDR3 spans 15 residues.

The V gene is TRBV4-1, the J gene TRBJ2-7; the match to TRBD2 covers 7 bases. CDR3 size: 16 residues. Per germline, CDR1 MGHRA and CDR2 YSYEKL. The V segment lost 0 bases and the J segment 7 bases; nucleotides outside the gene matches: 12. DNA of the CDR3: TGCGCCAGCAGCCAAGATGGGAGGGAGAGGCCGGGGGAGCAGTACTTC. Encoded protein: CASSQDGRERPGEQYF.

The chain uses TRBV5-1 and TRBJ1-1; no reliable D call. The CDR3 runs 13 residues. The V and J ends lost 2 bases and 1 base respectively, with 6 bases between them. Germline loops: CDR1 SGHRS, CDR2 YFSETQ. The chain's CDR3 is CASSFAENTEAFF. Here the CDR3 DNA reads TGCGCCAGCAGCTTCGCGGAGAACACTGAAGCTTTCTTT.

The V and J genes are TRBV27 and TRBJ2-7; D is unresolved. Germline V lookup: CDR1 MNHEY, CDR2 SMNVEV (reference sequence). V was trimmed by 0 bases and J by 5 bases, leaving 8 bases between them. CDR3 length: 13 residues. CDR3 coding DNA: TGTGCCAGCAGTTTATCCGGGTTCAACGAGCAGTACTTC. Its translation: CASSLSGFNEQYF.

This sequence joins TRBV9 and TRBJ1-5; D is unresolved. The CDR3 consists of 16 residues. Germline CDR1 is SGDLS and CDR2 is YYNGEE. Trimming stripped 4 bases from V and 3 bases from J, with 17 bases between. This CDR3 is CASSQTREGNNQPQHF. DNA of the CDR3: TGTGCCAGCAGCCAGACGAGGGAAGGGAACAATCAGCCCCAGCATTTT.

The chain recombines TRBV5-6 with TRBJ2-7, with 7 bases fitting TRBD1. CDR3 length: 15 residues. Trimming took 3 bases from V and 2 from J; bases not matched to a gene: 8. The germline V gene has CDR1 SGHDT and CDR2 YYEEEE. The CDR3 nucleotides read TGTGCCAGCAGCTCGGATCCGGGACAGACCTACGAGCAGTACTTC. This gives the protein CASSSDPGQTYEQYF.

This sequence joins TRBV4-3 and TRBJ2-5; 8 positions agree with TRBD2. After removal of 5 bases from V and 2 bases from J, the junction contained 19 bases not matched to a gene. The CDR3 has 19 amino acids. Germline CDR1 reads LGHNA; CDR2 reads YSLEER. The CDR3 DNA follows: TGCGCCAGCAGCAAGTCCCTCCTATCGGGGGGGCCGGAGCAAGAGACCCAGTACTTC. It specifies CASSKSLLSGGPEQETQYF.

This chain links TRBV27 with TRBJ2-3; 9 bases agree with TRBD1. The CDR3 contains 16 residues. Losses at the gene ends were 6 bases for V and 1 base for J; bases not matched to a gene: 8. Looked up from germline, CDR1 is MNHEY and CDR2 is SMNVEV (reference sequence). Here the CDR3 reads CASSLSGDRGTDTQYF. In DNA, the CDR3 is TGTGCCAGCAGCCTGTCGGGGGACAGGGGCACAGATACGCAGTATTTT.

The chain links TRBV29-1 to TRBJ2-1, with D maybe TRBD1 (5 bases). Germline loops: CDR1 SQVTM, CDR2 ANQGSEA. V was shortened by 3 bases and J by 6 bases, with 15 bases between the two germline ends. The CDR3 is 14 amino acids. Here the CDR3 reads CSVEGQGQVNEQFF. CDR3 sequence (DNA): TGCAGCGTTGAGGGGCAGGGTCAGGTCAATGAGCAGTTCTTC.

The rearrangement joins TRBV4-2 to TRBJ2-3; 10 bases are a match to TRBD2. The CDR3 consists of 18 residues. The ends lost 3 bases at V and 2 bases at J; junction bases unmatched: 11. Germline V gene data show CDR1 as LGHNA and CDR2 as YNFKEQ. The CDR3, as DNA: TGTGCCAGCAGCCAGATAATCAGCGGGGGGGCTATCACAGATACGCAGTATTTT. It codes for CASSQIISGGAITDTQYF.

Regarding this clone: The same CDR3 can be traced to other DNA sequences in this sample. CDR3 protein: CASSLGSYEQYF. CDR3 nucleotides: TGTGCCAGCAGTCTTGGGAGTTACGAGCAGTACTTC. The chain employs TRBV7-9 and TRBJ2-7, with D perhaps TRBD2 (5 bases). This CDR3 is 12 amino acids long. V was cut by 6 bases and J by 4 bases, with 10 bases left in between. Germline V gives CDR1 SEHNR, CDR2 FQNEAQ (reference sequence).

The CDR3 protein is CASSQPTSGNTLNEQFF. CDR3 DNA sequence: TGTGCCAGCAGCCAACCTACTAGCGGGAACACCCTCAATGAGCAGTTCTTC. This chain joins TRBV4-2 and TRBJ2-1, with 10 bases fitting TRBD2. There are 17 residues in the CDR3. Unmatched junction bases numbered 10, after V lost 2 bases and J lost 6 bases. Germline CDR1 is LGHNA and CDR2 is YNFKEQ.

This chain joins TRBV9 and TRBJ2-5; the D is unclear. The CDR3 loop spans 12 amino acids. Trimming cost V 0 bases and J 4 bases, with 4 bases left between them. CDR1 is SGDLS and CDR2 is YYNGEE in the germline V gene. The CDR3 DNA sequence: TGTGCCAGCAGCGTAGGAGGAGAGACCCAGTACTTC. Its translation: CASSVGGETQYF.

The chain employs TRBV6-6 and TRBJ1-1, with TRBD1 matching over 11 bases. The CDR3 contains 13 residues. V was clipped by 8 bases and J by 6 bases; unmatched bases: 5. From germline, CDR1 is MNHNY and CDR2 SVGAGI (reference sequence). The CDR3 sequence: CASWGQGGPEAFF. The CDR3 nucleotides are TGTGCCAGCTGGGGACAGGGGGGACCTGAAGCTTTCTTT.

V is TRBV4-1 and J is TRBJ2-5; TRBD2 matches at 12 bases. Per germline, CDR1 MGHRA and CDR2 YSYEKL. V lost 1 base to trimming and J lost 5 bases; unmatched junction nucleotides: 5. The CDR3 extends over 16 amino acids. In DNA form, the CDR3 reads TGCGCCAGCAGCCAAGGACTAGCGGGAGCAGGCGAGACCCAGTACTTC. Translated: CASSQGLAGAGETQYF.

The chain carries TRBV13 and TRBJ2-7; no definite D call. Germline values: CDR1 PRHDT, CDR2 FYEKMQ (reference sequence). There are 14 residues in the CDR3. V dropped 0 bases and J dropped 3 bases, with 9 bases sitting between them. CDR3 in amino acids: CASSLGSTNYEQYF. The DNA for the CDR3 is TGTGCCAGCAGCTTAGGATCCACAAACTACGAGCAGTACTTC.

J is TRBJ1-5 and V is TRBV28; 7 bases match TRBD1. Per the germline V gene, CDR1 is MDHEN and CDR2 is SYDVKM. V was clipped by 5 bases and J by 6 bases; unmatched bases: 7. This CDR3 contains 14 residues. CDR3 sequence reads: CASSMTGFGQPQHF. The CDR3 region has the DNA TGTGCCAGCAGTATGACAGGGTTCGGTCAGCCCCAGCATTTT.

This chain connects TRBV9 to TRBJ2-7; 8 bases line up with TRBD1. CDR3 size: 13 residues. V shed 3 bases, J shed 5 bases, and the junction held 4 bases outside the gene matches. Germline V gene data show CDR1 as SGDLS and CDR2 as YYNGEE. DNA of the CDR3: TGTGCCAGCAGCGGGGGACAGGTGAACGAGCAGTACTTC. This sequence encodes CASSGGQVNEQYF.

V is TRBV5-4 and J is TRBJ1-6, with TRBD1 matching over 10 bases. The CDR3 totals 18 residues. Germline CDR1 SGHNT, CDR2 YYREEE (reference sequence). The V gene end was trimmed by 6 bases and the J gene end by 7 bases; junction bases not matched to a gene: 16. CDR3 amino acids: CASNSGGQGYGGNSPLHF. In DNA form, the CDR3 reads TGTGCCAGCAACTCGGGGGGACAGGGGTATGGAGGGAATTCACCCCTCCACTTT.

The V call is TRBV9, the J call TRBJ2-1; 12 nucleotides line up with TRBD2. Germline V gives CDR1 SGDLS, CDR2 YYNGEE. V trimming: 3 bases; J trimming: 4 bases; junction bases outside the gene matches: 2. The CDR3 consists of 15 residues. In DNA form, the CDR3 reads TGTGCCAGCAGCGCTAGCGGGGGGGAATACAATGAGCAGTTCTTC. Protein product: CASSASGGEYNEQFF.

V is TRBV5-5 and J is TRBJ1-5, with D maybe TRBD1 (5 bases). V shed 4 bases and J shed 0 bases, with 11 bases lying between them. The length of the CDR3 is 15 residues. Germline values: CDR1 SGHKS, CDR2 YYEKEE (reference sequence). The CDR3 protein is CASSVDIYSNQPQHF. The CDR3 nucleotides are TGTGCCAGCAGCGTGGACATTTATAGCAATCAGCCCCAGCATTTT.

The chain uses TRBV7-2 and TRBJ2-1, with 12 bases identical to TRBD2. V shed 6 bases and J 7 bases; nucleotides not matched to a gene: 7. CDR3 length equals 15 residues. Looked up from germline, CDR1 is SGHTA and CDR2 is FQGNSA. CDR3: CASRELAGGVNEQFF. CDR3 DNA sequence: TGTGCCAGCAGAGAACTAGCGGGGGGAGTAAATGAGCAGTTCTTC.

The chain couples TRBV28 to TRBJ1-2; possibly TRBD1 for D (5 bases). CDR1 and CDR2 from the germline V gene are MDHEN and SYDVKM. This CDR3 is built from 12 residues. The V gene lost 11 bases and the J gene lost 1 base, with 11 bases spanning the gap. The CDR3 region has the DNA TGTGCCGGGCGGGGGATTAACTATGGCTACACCTTC. It translates to CAGRGINYGYTF.

The chain recombines TRBV2 with TRBJ2-4; D is undetermined. Germline loops: CDR1 SNHLY, CDR2 FYNNEI. The CDR3 is 16 residues long. V was clipped by 7 bases and J by 0 bases, with 16 bases between them. The CDR3 region is CASISHLSLAKNIQYF. The CDR3 region has the DNA TGTGCCAGCATTTCCCACCTATCTCTAGCCAAAAACATTCAGTACTTC.

J is TRBJ2-1 and V is TRBV6-6, with D possibly being TRBD2 (5 bases). Germline V CDR1 and CDR2: MNHNY, SVGAGI (reference sequence). The CDR3 contains 14 residues. Trimming left V 0 bases short and J 7 bases short, with 10 bases between. The CDR3 sequence is CASSYSISGNEQFF. CDR3 nucleotides: TGTGCCAGCAGTTACTCGATTTCGGGGAATGAGCAGTTCTTC.

This sequence joins TRBV5-8 and TRBJ2-5; 15 bases line up with TRBD2. CDR3 length equals 15 residues. V gave up 4 bases and J gave up 6 bases; unmatched junction bases: 4. Germline-derived CDR1 and CDR2 are SGHTS and YDEGEE. The CDR3 loop reads CASSGTSGGLKTQYF. In DNA, the CDR3 is TGTGCCAGCAGCGGGACTAGCGGGGGGTTAAAGACCCAGTACTTC.

The genes are TRBV4-2 and TRBJ2-7, with a tentative D call TRBD2 (6 bases). The germline gives CDR1 LGHNA, CDR2 YNFKEQ. V was pared by 0 bases and J by 5 bases, with 14 bases between. There are 15 residues in the CDR3. The CDR3 nucleotides read TGTGCCAGCAGCCAAGAAGGGCGCGGGGTCGACGAGCAGTACTTC. It specifies CASSQEGRGVDEQYF.

This clone was found a few times. The chain has TRBV7-3 and TRBJ1-5; 7 positions match TRBD1. The CDR3 sequence is 16 residues long. V lost 4 bases and J lost 2; bases outside the gene matches: 8. Per germline, CDR1 SGHTA and CDR2 FQGTGA. The CDR3 protein is CASSSPHRGGNQPQHF. In DNA form, the CDR3 reads TGTGCCAGCAGCTCCCCACACAGGGGAGGCAATCAGCCCCAGCATTTT.

This chain connects TRBV7-9 to TRBJ2-2; D gene unclear. Germline lookup yields CDR1 SEHNR and CDR2 FQNEAQ (reference sequence). Trimming pared 4 bases from V and 4 bases from J, leaving 10 bases between. The CDR3 consists of 14 residues. The CDR3 region is CASSSRLATGELFF. In DNA, the CDR3 is TGTGCCAGCAGCTCCAGACTGGCCACCGGGGAGCTGTTTTTT.